This record looks at one T cell receptor beta chain sequence and its context. The sample is drawn from a study of shared clonotypes between healthy human individuals. Assay used: immunoSEQ multiplex PCR; TCRdb lists only in-frame clones, some missing. The table shows roughly 490,000 clones, with 79% occurring only once. V was pared by 3 bases and J by 7 bases, with 16 bases of the junction left unmatched. Germline CDR1 reads LNHDA; CDR2 reads SQIVND (reference sequence). The CDR3 runs to 18 residues. The clonotype originates from a woman aged 40 to 50 in good health. Some clones in this sample may be carry-over from other donors' samples. The specimen was PBMCs. This rearrangement joins TRBV19 to TRBJ2-2, with 8 bases fitting TRBD2. The CDR3: CASSIRESGRMFGGELFF. The DNA of the CDR3 is TGTGCCAGTAGTATCCGGGAGAGCGGGAGAATGTTTGGCGGGGAGCTGTTTTTT.